This TCR beta chain derives from a study of glioma-infiltrating T cells. As for the study in general: Blood libraries targeted about 4- to 11-fold coverage of about one million T cells.

General study results and limits: A blood CDR3 motif signature was depleted in highly divergent patients. Tissue and blood shared very few CDR3 sequences.

This clonotype was detected many times. The antigen is not known. Using RNA template, CDR3s of TCR alpha and beta were amplified with iRepertoire arm-PCR. Input was about 85-400 ng of tissue mRNA or PBMC total RNA. A single record per CDR3 protein comes from TCRdb applying MiXCR to the multiplex PCR reads. The sample carries 300,000 to 450,000 distinct CDR3 sequences, roughly two fifths recorded once. Looked up from germline, CDR1 is LGHNA and CDR2 is YSLEER. J was trimmed by 9 bases and V by 0 bases; bases with no gene match: 7. There are 16 residues in the CDR3. The gene calls are TRBV4-3 and TRBJ1-5, with 11 bases fitting TRBD1. The sequenced material came from glioma tissue, nonneoplastic brain tissue, or PBMCs (not recorded which). This TCR was recovered from a human donor with low-grade glioma or glioblastoma, undergoing nonglioma brain surgery, or in good health (not recorded which). Here the CDR3 DNA reads TGCGCCAGCAGCCAAGATCAGGGACAGGGGGGTCTGCCCCAGCATTTT. Its protein product is CASSQDQGQGGLPQHF.